The rows below give T cell receptor beta chains drawn from one sample of a study of blood T cell repertoires in COVID-19. Only in-frame clones appear in the TCRdb table, and some are missing; sequencing was by immunoSEQ multiplex PCR. The sample includes about 16,000 clones, around 87% of them seen just once. Sequencing input: peripheral blood. These receptors were obtained from a human donor in a cohort sampled during active COVID-19. Both conserved end residues are part of each CDR3. The D gene is left open where the match is weak. The size entry is marked missing in some rows and otherwise reads once, few, many or a size class.

clone size	V gene	D gene	J gene	CDR3 protein	CDR3 DNA
.	TRBV7-3	.	TRBJ1-1	CASSSDMNTEAFF	TGTGCCAGCAGCTCAGATATGAACACTGAAGCTTTCTTT
.	TRBV2	.	TRBJ1-1	CASSEREGQVRAFF	TGTGCCAGCAGTGAACGGGAAGGCCAGGTCAGAGCTTTCTTT
once	TRBV9	.	TRBJ2-5	CASSVSLAETQYF	TGTGCCAGCAGCGTATCCCTTGCGGAGACCCAGTACTTC
.	TRBV20-1	TRBD2	TRBJ2-7	CSASLTSGGYEQYF	TGCAGTGCTAGTTTGACTAGCGGGGGGTACGAGCAGTACTTC
.	TRBV6-5	TRBD1	TRBJ1-2	CASRSGTGPYGYTF	TGTGCCAGCAGATCCGGGACAGGGCCATATGGCTACACCTTC
.	TRBV7-9	TRBD1	TRBJ1-2	CASSLDPDRVGGYTF	TGTGCCAGCAGCTTAGACCCGGACAGGGTAGGCGGCTACACCTTC
.	TRBV7-2	TRBD2	TRBJ2-3	CASRTSAAPWGTQYF	TGTGCCAGCAGGACTAGCGCGGCTCCTTGGGGTACGCAGTATTTT
.	TRBV6-2/TRBV6-3	TRBD2	TRBJ2-5	CASSRGGLQETQYF	TGTGCCAGCAGCCGGGGGGGGCTACAAGAGACCCAGTACTTC
.	TRBV4-3	TRBD2	TRBJ2-1	CASSQGTGLDVNEQFF	TGCGCCAGCAGCCAAGGCACGGGACTAGATGTCAATGAGCAGTTCTTC
.	TRBV6-6	.	TRBJ2-7	CASSVPGGRSYEQYF	TGTGCCAGCAGTGTCCCGGGGGGCCGGTCCTACGAGCAGTACTTC
.	TRBV29-1	TRBD2	TRBJ2-3	CSVGDRGGITDTQYF	TGCAGCGTTGGGGACCGGGGAGGGATCACAGATACGCAGTATTTT
.	TRBV5-1	TRBD2	TRBJ2-7	CASSLQSGGTYEQYF	TGCGCCAGCAGCTTACAAAGCGGGGGGACATACGAGCAGTACTTC
few	TRBV18	.	TRBJ1-5	CASSPVADSNQPQHF	TGTGCCAGCTCACCGGTAGCGGATAGCAATCAGCCCCAGCATTTT
once	TRBV7-3	.	TRBJ2-2	CASSLTGRGTGELFF	TGTGCCAGCAGCCTAACAGGGAGGGGAACCGGGGAGCTGTTTTTT